Below, one T cell receptor beta chain is given with its context. The junction differs from germline at one of its ends, possibly a read error. Each CDR3 protein is one row after TCRdb ran MiXCR on the RT-PCR reads. This sample carries about 410,000 distinct CDR3 sequences, approximately 16% of them seen once, and the ten largest clones take about 7%. The germline V gene has CDR1 SEHNR and CDR2 FQNEAQ (reference sequence). This CDR3 has 12 amino acids. This record belongs to a study of patients and donors after allogeneic stem cell transplantation. The clonotype originates from a human donor who was either an allogeneic HSCT recipient or a stem cell or donor lymphocyte infusion donor (not recorded which). It is not recorded whose cells these are; they may come from a transplant donor. This rearrangement joins TRBV7-9 to TRBJ1-1; D unresolved. The specimen sequenced was blood, either unsorted or a sorted T cell fraction (not recorded which). In DNA form, the CDR3 reads TGTGCCAGCAGCTTACTGAAGACTGAAGCTTTCTTT. It codes for CASSLLKTEAFF.